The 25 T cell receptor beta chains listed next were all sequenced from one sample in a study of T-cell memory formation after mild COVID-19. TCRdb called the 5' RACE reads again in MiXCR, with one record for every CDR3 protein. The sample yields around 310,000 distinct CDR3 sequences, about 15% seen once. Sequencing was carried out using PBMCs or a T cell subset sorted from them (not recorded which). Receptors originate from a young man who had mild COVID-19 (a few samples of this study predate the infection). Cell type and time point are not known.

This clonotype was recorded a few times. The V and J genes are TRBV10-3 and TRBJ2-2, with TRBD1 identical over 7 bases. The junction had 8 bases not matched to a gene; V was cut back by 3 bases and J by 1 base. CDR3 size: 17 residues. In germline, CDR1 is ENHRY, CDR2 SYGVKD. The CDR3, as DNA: TGTGCCATCAGTGAACCATCGACAGGGTTGAACACCGGGGAGCTGTTTTTT. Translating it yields CAISEPSTGLNTGELFF.

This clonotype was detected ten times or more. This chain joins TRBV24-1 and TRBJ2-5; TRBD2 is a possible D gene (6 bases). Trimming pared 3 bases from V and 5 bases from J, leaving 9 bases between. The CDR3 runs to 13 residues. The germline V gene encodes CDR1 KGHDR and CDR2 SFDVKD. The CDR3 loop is CATSDPAGETQYF. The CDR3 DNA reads TGTGCCACCAGTGATCCTGCGGGGGAGACCCAGTACTTC.

Here the CDR3 reads CASSLETSVQETQYF. The CDR3 nucleotides are TGTGCCAGCAGCTTAGAGACTAGCGTCCAAGAGACCCAGTACTTC. This chain uses TRBV11-2 with TRBJ2-5; the match to TRBD2 covers 8 bases. CDR1 SGHAT and CDR2 FQNNGV come from the germline V gene. This CDR3 is 15 amino acids long. The V segment lost 0 bases and the J segment 1 base; nucleotides outside the gene matches: 1.

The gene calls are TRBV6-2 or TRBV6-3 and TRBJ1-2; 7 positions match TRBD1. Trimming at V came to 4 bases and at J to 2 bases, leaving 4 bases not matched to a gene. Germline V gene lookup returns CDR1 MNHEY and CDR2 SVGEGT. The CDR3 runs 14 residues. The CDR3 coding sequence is TGTGCCAGCAGTTTTGGACAGGCGAACTATGGCTACACCTTC. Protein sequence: CASSFGQANYGYTF.

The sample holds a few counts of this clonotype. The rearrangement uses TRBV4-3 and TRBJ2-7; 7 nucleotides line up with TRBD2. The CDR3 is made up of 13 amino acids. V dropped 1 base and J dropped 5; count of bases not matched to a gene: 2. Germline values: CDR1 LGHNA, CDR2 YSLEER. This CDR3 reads CASSQAGGNEQYF. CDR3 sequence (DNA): TGCGCCAGCAGCCAAGCGGGAGGTAACGAGCAGTACTTC.

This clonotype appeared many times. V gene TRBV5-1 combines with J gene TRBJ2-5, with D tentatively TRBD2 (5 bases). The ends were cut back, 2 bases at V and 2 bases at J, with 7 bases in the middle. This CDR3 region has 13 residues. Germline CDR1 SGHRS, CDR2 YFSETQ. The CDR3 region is CASSFPGQETQYF. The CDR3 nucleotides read TGCGCCAGCAGCTTTCCGGGACAAGAGACCCAGTACTTC.

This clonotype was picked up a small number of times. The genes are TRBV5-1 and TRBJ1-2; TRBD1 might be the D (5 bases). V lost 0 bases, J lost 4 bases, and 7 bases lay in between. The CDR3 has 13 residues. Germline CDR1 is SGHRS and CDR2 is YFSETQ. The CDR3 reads CASSLVGVYGYTF. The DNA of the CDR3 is TGCGCCAGCAGCTTGGTAGGGGTCTATGGCTACACCTTC. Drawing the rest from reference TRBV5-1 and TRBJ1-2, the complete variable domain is KAGVTQTPRYLIKTRGQQVTLSCSPISGHRSVSWYQQTPGQGLQFLFEYFSETQRNKGNFPGRFSGRQFSNSRSEMNVSTLELGDSALYLCASSLVGVYGYTFGSGTRLTVV.

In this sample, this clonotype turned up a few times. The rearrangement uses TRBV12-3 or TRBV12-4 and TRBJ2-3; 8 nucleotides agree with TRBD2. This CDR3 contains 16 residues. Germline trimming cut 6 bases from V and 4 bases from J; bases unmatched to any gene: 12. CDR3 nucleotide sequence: TGTGCCAGCAGCCCTTGGGGTAGCGGGGCCTCAGATACGCAGTATTTT. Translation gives CASSPWGSGASDTQYF.

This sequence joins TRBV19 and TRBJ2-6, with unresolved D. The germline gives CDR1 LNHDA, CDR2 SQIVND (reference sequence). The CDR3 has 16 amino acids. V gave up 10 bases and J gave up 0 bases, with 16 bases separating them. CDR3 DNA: TGTGCCACCATAGTGACATATTCCTCTGGGGCCAACGTCCTGACTTTC. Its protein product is CATIVTYSSGANVLTF.

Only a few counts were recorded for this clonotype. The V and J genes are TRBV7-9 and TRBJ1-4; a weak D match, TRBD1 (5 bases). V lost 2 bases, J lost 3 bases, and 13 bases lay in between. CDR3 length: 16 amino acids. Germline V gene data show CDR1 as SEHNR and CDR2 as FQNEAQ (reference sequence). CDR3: CASSLLIRRANEKLFF. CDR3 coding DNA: TGTGCCAGCAGCTTACTAATCCGCAGGGCTAATGAAAAACTGTTTTTT.

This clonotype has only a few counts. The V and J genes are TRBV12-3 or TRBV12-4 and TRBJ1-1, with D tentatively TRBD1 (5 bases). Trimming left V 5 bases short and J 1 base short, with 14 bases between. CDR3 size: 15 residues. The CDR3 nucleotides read TGTGCCAGCAGTCTTCGGGAGGGGACGAACACTGAAGCTTTCTTT. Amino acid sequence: CASSLREGTNTEAFF.

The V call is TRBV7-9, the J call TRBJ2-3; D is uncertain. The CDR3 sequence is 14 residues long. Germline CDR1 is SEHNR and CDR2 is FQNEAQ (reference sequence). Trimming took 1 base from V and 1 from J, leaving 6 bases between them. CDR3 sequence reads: CASSLDSRTDTQYF. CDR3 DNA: TGTGCCAGCAGCTTAGATAGCCGCACAGATACGCAGTATTTT.

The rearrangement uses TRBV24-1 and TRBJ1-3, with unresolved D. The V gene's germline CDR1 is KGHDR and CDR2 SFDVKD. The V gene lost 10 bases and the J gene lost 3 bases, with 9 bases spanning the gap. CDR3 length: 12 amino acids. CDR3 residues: CATSRNGNTIYF. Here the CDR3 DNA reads TGTGCCACGTCCAGGAATGGAAACACCATATATTTT.

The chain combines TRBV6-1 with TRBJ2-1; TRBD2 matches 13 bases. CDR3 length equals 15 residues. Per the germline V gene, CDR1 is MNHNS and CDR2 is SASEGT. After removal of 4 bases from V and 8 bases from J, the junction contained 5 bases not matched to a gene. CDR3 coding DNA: TGTGCCAGCAGTGCACTAGCGGGGGGGCACTATGAGCAGTTCTTC. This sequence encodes CASSALAGGHYEQFF.

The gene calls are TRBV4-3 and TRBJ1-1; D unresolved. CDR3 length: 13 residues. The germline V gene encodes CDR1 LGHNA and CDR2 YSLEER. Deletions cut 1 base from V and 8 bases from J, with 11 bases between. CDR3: CASSQVPGSEAFF. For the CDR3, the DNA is TGCGCCAGCAGCCAAGTCCCGGGGTCCGAAGCTTTCTTT.

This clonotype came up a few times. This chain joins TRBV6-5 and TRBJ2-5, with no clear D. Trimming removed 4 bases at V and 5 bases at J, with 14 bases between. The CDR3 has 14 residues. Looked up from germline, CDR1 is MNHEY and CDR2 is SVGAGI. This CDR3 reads CASSWDWGVETQYF. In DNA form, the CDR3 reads TGTGCCAGCAGTTGGGATTGGGGTGTGGAGACCCAGTACTTC.

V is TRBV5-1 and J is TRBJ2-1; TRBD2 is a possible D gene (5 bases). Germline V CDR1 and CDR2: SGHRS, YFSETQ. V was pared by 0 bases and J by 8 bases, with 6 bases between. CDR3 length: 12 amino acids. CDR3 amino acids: CASSLGRHEQFF. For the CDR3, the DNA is TGCGCCAGCAGCTTGGGGAGGCATGAGCAGTTCTTC. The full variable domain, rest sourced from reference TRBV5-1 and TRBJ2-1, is KAGVTQTPRYLIKTRGQQVTLSCSPISGHRSVSWYQQTPGQGLQFLFEYFSETQRNKGNFPGRFSGRQFSNSRSEMNVSTLELGDSALYLCASSLGRHEQFFGPGTRLTVL.

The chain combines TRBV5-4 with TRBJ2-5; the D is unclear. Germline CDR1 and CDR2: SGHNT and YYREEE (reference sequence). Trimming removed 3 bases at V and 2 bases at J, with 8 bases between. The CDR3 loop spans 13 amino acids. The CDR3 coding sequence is TGTGCCAGCAGCTCCGAAGGGCAAGAGACCCAGTACTTC. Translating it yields CASSSEGQETQYF.

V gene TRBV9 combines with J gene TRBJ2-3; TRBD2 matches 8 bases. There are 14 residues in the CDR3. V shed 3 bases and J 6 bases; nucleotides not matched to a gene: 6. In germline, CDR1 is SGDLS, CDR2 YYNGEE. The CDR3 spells CASSASGSGDTQYF. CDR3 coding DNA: TGTGCCAGCAGCGCGAGCGGGAGTGGCGATACGCAGTATTTT.

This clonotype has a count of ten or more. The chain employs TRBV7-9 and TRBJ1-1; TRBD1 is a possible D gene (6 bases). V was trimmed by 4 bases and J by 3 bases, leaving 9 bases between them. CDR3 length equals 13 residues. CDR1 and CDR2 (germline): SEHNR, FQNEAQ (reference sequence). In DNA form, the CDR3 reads TGTGCCAGCAGCTACCCAGGGGACACTGAAGCTTTCTTT. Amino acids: CASSYPGDTEAFF.

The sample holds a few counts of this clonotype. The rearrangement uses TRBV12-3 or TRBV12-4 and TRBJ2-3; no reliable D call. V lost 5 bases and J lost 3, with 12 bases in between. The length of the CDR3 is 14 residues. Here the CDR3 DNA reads TGTGCCAGCAGTAGTCCCCCCAAGACAGATACGCAGTATTTT. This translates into CASSSPPKTDTQYF.

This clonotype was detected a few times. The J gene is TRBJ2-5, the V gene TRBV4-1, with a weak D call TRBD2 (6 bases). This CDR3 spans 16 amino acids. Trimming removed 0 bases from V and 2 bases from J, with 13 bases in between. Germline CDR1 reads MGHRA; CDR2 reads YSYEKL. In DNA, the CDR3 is TGCGCCAGCAGCCAAGAGGAACGGGGGAGACAAGAGACCCAGTACTTC. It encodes CASSQEERGRQETQYF.

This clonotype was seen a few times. CDR3 in amino acids: CASSLLGDRGALRETQYF. The CDR3 bases are TGTGCCAGCAGCTTATTAGGCGACAGGGGTGCCCTGCGAGAGACCCAGTACTTC. The chain employs TRBV7-2 and TRBJ2-5; 8 nucleotides match TRBD1. Trimming cost V 2 bases and J 4 bases; bases outside gene matches: 15. The CDR3 is made up of 18 amino acids. Germline V gene data show CDR1 as SGHTA and CDR2 as FQGNSA.

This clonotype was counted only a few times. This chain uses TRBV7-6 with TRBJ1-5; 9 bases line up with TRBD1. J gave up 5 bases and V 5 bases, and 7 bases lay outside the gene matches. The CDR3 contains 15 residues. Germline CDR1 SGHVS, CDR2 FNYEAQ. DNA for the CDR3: TGTGCCAGCAGCCCCGGACAGGGGAGTTATCAGCCCCAGCATTTT. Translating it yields CASSPGQGSYQPQHF.

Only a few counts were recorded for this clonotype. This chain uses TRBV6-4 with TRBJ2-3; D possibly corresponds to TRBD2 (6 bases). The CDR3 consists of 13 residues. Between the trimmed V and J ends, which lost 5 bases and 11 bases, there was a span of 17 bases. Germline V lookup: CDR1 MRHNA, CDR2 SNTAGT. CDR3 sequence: CASSITLGDWQYF. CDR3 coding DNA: TGTGCCAGCAGTATTACACTAGGGGACTGGCAGTATTTT.